This T cell receptor (beta chain) was obtained from a study of response to subunit inactivated influenza vaccine. Notes on the study in general: Few new T cells, the authors suggested, are recruited by each seasonal influenza vaccination.

Of note for this clonotype: Its antigen is unidentified.

One entry per CDR3 protein, called by TCRdb with MiXCR from the RT-PCR reads. The sample shows 610,000 or so distinct CDR3 sequences, 14% of them seen only once. Germline assignment: CDR1 MNHEY and CDR2 SMNVEV (reference sequence). With 6 bases clipped from V and 3 bases from J, the junction kept 10 bases outside the gene matches. The CDR3 is 15 amino acids. The sequence was collected from a man aged 50 to 60 who received an inactivated influenza vaccine. The chain joins TRBV27 to TRBJ1-1; 7 nucleotides align to TRBD1. The specimen was PBMCs from blood, collected 11 to 12 days after vaccination. The CDR3 spells CASSRTQGVDTEAFF. As DNA, the CDR3 is TGTGCCAGCAGCAGGACCCAGGGGGTTGACACTGAAGCTTTCTTT.